This is a list of T cell receptor beta chains from one sample in a study of blood T cells in healthy people across ages. Using its own MiXCR run on the 5' RACE reads, TCRdb lists one record per CDR3 protein. The sample includes 1.5 million to 2 million distinct CDR3 sequences, approximately 30% of them seen just once. Sequences were obtained from blood. The source of these receptors is a woman aged 25 to 45 in good health. Each CDR3 is given with its conserved first and last residue. Clone size is not always given. Where it is, it says once, few, many or a class for expanded clones.

cdr3_aa,v_call,clone_size
CSARVGGGERGYTF,TRBV20-1,NA
CSARRIAGSYEQYF,TRBV20-1,few
CASSLDGYPNTEAFF,TRBV12-3/TRBV12-4,NA
CASSEWDRPYGYTF,TRBV2,NA
CSVLRDSPSEFF,TRBV29-1,few
CASRIGLAETQFF,TRBV10-2,NA
CSARPDLAVTQETQYF,TRBV20-1,NA
CASRIELAELQETQYF,TRBV21-1,few
CASADETQYF,TRBV25-1,few
CASSGPGHAGETQYF,TRBV5-1,few
CSAIRGPNEQFF,TRBV20-1,NA
CSAKGKTVEAQYF,TRBV20-1,NA
CSGFWNSKAFF,TRBV29-1,NA
CTTRTSGSGGEQYF,TRBV20-1,once
CASSLEGDGKNIQYF,TRBV5-1,many
CASTQGTPYGYTF,TRBV5-1,few
CASSGQGMDTQYF,TRBV2,NA
CASSSRPGGGNNEQFF,TRBV28,NA
CASSQDSVAGLSGANVLTF,TRBV4-3,many
CSAGTSGETQYF,TRBV20-1,few
CASSPPGQGRAYEQYF,TRBV11-2,NA
CASSQSSGFNEQFF,TRBV5-5,few
CASSLTTSGIGEQFF,TRBV12-3/TRBV12-4,NA
CASSYGRGLEKLFF,TRBV6-5,few